These T cell receptor beta chains were read from a single sample in a study of blood T cell repertoires in COVID-19. Generated by immunoSEQ multiplex PCR, the TCRdb table keeps only in-frame clones and is missing some. The sample has about 60,000 clones, 80% to 90% seen once; the top ten hold roughly 1.2%. Sequencing was carried out using peripheral blood. The receptors here all came from a man between 35 and 55 years old with acute or convalescent COVID-19. Both conserved end residues are part of each CDR3. D genes are given only for firm matches. Not all rows give a size; the values are once, few, many and, for expanded clones, a class.

D gene,clone size,J gene,V gene,CDR3 protein,CDR3 DNA
.,.,TRBJ2-1,TRBV9,CASSVTESSYNEQFF,TGTGCCAGCAGCGTAACCGAGAGCTCCTACAATGAGCAGTTCTTC
.,.,TRBJ2-3,TRBV7-2,CASSRRTGGGDTQYF,TGTGCCAGCAGCCGCCGAACGGGGGGCGGGGATACGCAGTATTTT
TRBD1,few,TRBJ1-1,TRBV7-2,CASSDGTGTGLGEAFF,TGTGCCAGCAGCGATGGGACAGGGACAGGTTTGGGTGAAGCTTTCTTT
.,.,TRBJ2-3,TRBV5-4,CASSHSGLYTDTQYF,TGTGCCAGCAGCCATTCCGGACTTTACACAGATACGCAGTATTTT
TRBD1,.,TRBJ1-1,TRBV4-1,CASSQVPGGGEAFF,TGCGCCAGCAGCCAAGTCCCAGGAGGGGGCGAAGCTTTCTTT
.,.,TRBJ2-7,TRBV2,CASSPRAAADYEQYF,TGTGCCAGCAGTCCCCGGGCAGCGGCCGACTACGAGCAGTACTTC
TRBD2,.,TRBJ2-2,TRBV3-1/TRBV3-2,CASSRGGARGELFF,TGTGCCAGCAGTCGCGGGGGGGCCCGGGGGGAGCTGTTTTTT
.,.,TRBJ1-1,TRBV2,CASSEVSSYTEAFF,TGTGCCAGCAGTGAAGTAAGTAGTTACACTGAAGCTTTCTTT
TRBD1,.,TRBJ1-4,TRBV29-1,CSVEAGTGGKKLFF,TGCAGCGTTGAAGCGGGGACAGGGGGGAAAAAACTGTTTTTT
.,.,TRBJ2-5,TRBV6-4,CASTITTSGEAEQETQYF,TGTGCCAGCACCATTACGACATCTGGGGAAGCGGAGCAAGAGACCCAGTACTTC
.,.,TRBJ1-2,TRBV15,CATSRDLYGYTF,TGTGCCACCAGCAGAGATCTGTATGGCTACACCTTC
.,.,TRBJ1-2,TRBV6-6,CATETGSNYGYTF,TGTGCCACCGAGACAGGTTCTAACTATGGCTACACCTTC
TRBD1,.,TRBJ1-5,TRBV2,CASSGQGSSQPQHF,TGTGCCAGCAGTGGACAGGGGTCTTCACAGCCCCAGCATTTT
.,few,TRBJ2-7,TRBV14,CASSHQIYEQYF,TGTGCCAGCAGCCATCAAATCTACGAGCAGTACTTC
TRBD2,once,TRBJ2-1,TRBV11-3,CASSLGLKSGGPPSANEQFF,TGTGCCAGCAGCTTAGGTTTAAAAAGCGGGGGGCCCCCCTCCGCCAATGAGCAGTTCTTC
.,.,TRBJ1-1,TRBV11-3,CASSLGETGNTEAFF,TGTGCCAGCAGCCTAGGGGAGACAGGGAACACTGAAGCTTTCTTT
.,.,TRBJ1-1,TRBV7-2,CASSLSRDTTEAFF,TGTGCCAGCAGCTTATCGAGGGATACCACTGAAGCTTTCTTT
TRBD1,.,TRBJ2-6,TRBV5-4,CASSPDRASGANVLTF,TGTGCCAGCAGCCCAGACAGGGCGTCTGGGGCCAACGTCCTGACTTTC
TRBD2,.,TRBJ2-2,TRBV5-1,CASSLEPSGTNTGELFF,TGCGCCAGCAGCTTGGAGCCTAGCGGAACAAACACCGGGGAGCTGTTTTTT
.,.,TRBJ2-7,TRBV6-5,CASSLYEQYF,TGTGCCAGCAGCCTCTACGAGCAGTACTTC